A single sample gave rise to the 8 T cell receptor beta chains below, sequenced in a study of shared clonotypes between healthy human individuals. TCRdb's copy holds only in-frame clones and misses some; the assay was immunoSEQ multiplex PCR. This table has about 2.1 million clones, about 94% appearing once. CD45RO-negative CD8 cells positively selected for CCR7 made up the naive population, which excluded terminally differentiated effector memory CD45RA+ cells. The sequenced material came from naive CD8+ T cells from PBMCs. These receptors all stem from a man between 18 and 35 years old in good health. Some clones in this sample may be carry-over from other donors' samples.

The J gene is TRBJ1-4, the V gene TRBV28, with D tentatively TRBD1 (5 bases). The CDR3 is 15 residues long. Germline CDR1 is MDHEN and CDR2 is SYDVKM. Trimming removed 6 bases at V and 8 bases at J, with 19 bases between. This CDR3 is CASSLAEDIGEKLFF. The CDR3 region has the DNA TGTGCCAGCAGCCTCGCGGAGGACATAGGGGAAAAACTGTTTTTT.

The chain recombines TRBV5-6 with TRBJ2-7, with unresolved D. V lost 0 bases and J lost 3, with 10 bases in between. Germline V gene lookup returns CDR1 SGHDT and CDR2 YYEEEE. The CDR3 length is 14 residues. CDR3 protein: CASSLGQAVYEQYF. CDR3 coding DNA: TGTGCCAGCAGCTTGGGGCAGGCCGTCTACGAGCAGTACTTC.

The rearrangement joins TRBV30 to TRBJ1-2; D ambiguous. This CDR3 is 14 amino acids long. The germline CDR1 and CDR2 sequences are GTSNPN and SVGIG (reference sequence). Trimming took off 0 bases at V and 3 bases at J, with 11 bases between the two ends. The CDR3 DNA sequence: TGTGCCTGGAGTGTACAGACATGGGACTATGGCTACACCTTC. It yields the protein CAWSVQTWDYGYTF.

The J gene is TRBJ2-1, the V gene TRBV19; D is possibly TRBD1 or TRBD2 (5 bases each). Trimming cost V 7 bases and J 8 bases, with 15 bases left between them. Germline V gene lookup returns CDR1 LNHDA and CDR2 SQIVND (reference sequence). This CDR3 is 13 amino acids long. DNA for the CDR3: TGTGCCAGTACCATGATACGGGGCGATGAGCAGTTCTTC. Its translation: CASTMIRGDEQFF.

Written as DNA, the CDR3 is TGCGCCAGCAGCCAAGATTTGGAGGGGTTAGGGACCGGGGAGCTGTTTTTT. The encoded protein is CASSQDLEGLGTGELFF. The chain links TRBV4-1 to TRBJ2-2, with D tentatively TRBD2 (6 bases). The CDR3 is 17 residues long. Germline CDR1 reads MGHRA; CDR2 reads YSYEKL. The V gene lost 0 bases and the J gene lost 5 bases, with 16 bases spanning the gap.

Notes on this clone: Additional DNA sequences in this sample encode the identical CDR3. The rearrangement links TRBV5-6 to TRBJ2-7, with no clear D. Per germline, CDR1 SGHDT and CDR2 YYEEEE. This CDR3 region has 14 residues. V lost 0 bases to trimming and J lost 2 bases, with 9 bases between them. CDR3 loop: CASSLGGATYEQYF. The CDR3 DNA follows: TGTGCCAGCAGCTTGGGTGGAGCTACCTACGAGCAGTACTTC.

V gene TRBV6-5 combines with J gene TRBJ1-1; the match to TRBD1 covers 9 bases. Losses at the gene ends were 2 bases for V and 6 bases for J; bases not matched to a gene: 10. Germline values: CDR1 MNHEY, CDR2 SVGAGI. CDR3 length equals 16 residues. The CDR3 is CASSYGRQGGWAEAFF. The DNA of the CDR3 is TGTGCCAGCAGTTACGGCAGACAGGGGGGATGGGCTGAAGCTTTCTTT.

The chain is built from TRBV29-1 and TRBJ2-6; 10 bases are a match to TRBD1. The V segment lost 6 bases and the J segment 0 bases; nucleotides outside the gene matches: 5. Germline values: CDR1 SQVTM, CDR2 ANQGSEA. This CDR3 region has 16 residues. CDR3 bases: TGCAGCGTACCCGGACAGGGGGTCTCTGGGGCCAACGTCCTGACTTTC. Translated: CSVPGQGVSGANVLTF. The full variable domain, in which reference TRBV29-1 and TRBJ2-6 provide the parts outside the CDR3, is SAVISQKPSRDICQRGTSLTIQCQVDSQVTMMFWYRQQPGQSLTLIATANQGSEATYESGFVIDKFPISRPNLTFSTLTVSNMSPEDSSIYLCSVPGQGVSGANVLTFGAGSRLTVL.